A selection of T cell receptor beta chains follows, all from one sample in a study of graft-versus-host responses after intestinal transplantation. These receptors have no identified antigens. Clones were read by immunoSEQ multiplex PCR, and TCRdb kept only the in-frame ones, dropping some. The table shows approximately 79,000 clones, with roughly four fifths occurring only once. Sequencing used unstimulated CD4+ T cells sorted from spleen or lymph node cells, obtained before intestinal transplant. Receptors were obtained from a human donor who received an intestinal transplant. Each CDR3 is given with its conserved first and last residue. D genes are given only for firm matches. Clone sizes are given selectively: once, few, many, or a class where the clone is expanded.

size: NA
V: TRBV7-9
D: TRBD1
J: TRBJ1-1
CDR3: CASSLTLQGAAAFF
DNA: TGTGCCAGCAGCCTTACCTTACAGGGGGCAGCAGCTTTCTTT

size: NA
V: TRBV9
D: NA
J: TRBJ2-5
CDR3: CASSVEAGLGTQYF
DNA: TGTGCCAGCAGCGTAGAAGCGGGCCTAGGGACCCAGTACTTC

size: NA
V: TRBV28
D: TRBD1
J: TRBJ2-7
CDR3: CATRDRGYEQYF
DNA: TGTGCCACCCGGGACAGGGGCTACGAGCAGTACTTC

size: once
V: TRBV5-8
D: TRBD2
J: TRBJ2-5
CDR3: CASSLADQETQYF
DNA: TGTGCCAGCAGCCTAGCGGATCAAGAGACCCAGTACTTC

size: NA
V: TRBV29-1
D: TRBD1
J: TRBJ1-5
CDR3: CSVGNRGGQPQHF
DNA: TGCAGCGTTGGTAACAGGGGAGGACAGCCCCAGCATTTT

size: many
V: TRBV19
D: TRBD2
J: TRBJ2-7
CDR3: CASGLAGRSGSYEQYF
DNA: TGTGCCAGTGGACTAGCGGGGCGGTCCGGGTCCTACGAGCAGTACTTC

size: once
V: TRBV4-1
D: NA
J: TRBJ2-7
CDR3: CASSQTSRSQRLNYEQYF
DNA: TGCGCCAGCAGCCAGACCTCGAGGAGCCAGCGGTTAAACTACGAGCAGTACTTC

size: NA
V: TRBV5-1
D: NA
J: TRBJ2-3
CDR3: CASSLDRSSTDTQYF
DNA: TGCGCCAGCAGCTTGGACAGATCTAGCACAGATACGCAGTATTTT

size: NA
V: TRBV5-1
D: TRBD2
J: TRBJ2-5
CDR3: CASSLRSSGGKETQYF
DNA: TGCGCCAGCAGCTTGAGGTCTAGCGGGGGGAAAGAGACCCAGTACTTC

size: NA
V: TRBV11-3
D: TRBD2
J: TRBJ2-3
CDR3: CASSLGLAPDTQYF
DNA: TGTGCCAGCAGTCTCGGACTAGCCCCAGATACGCAGTATTTT

size: NA
V: TRBV5-1
D: TRBD2
J: TRBJ2-1
CDR3: CASLRTSYNEQFF
DNA: TGCGCCAGCCTAAGGACTAGCTACAATGAGCAGTTCTTC

size: NA
V: TRBV7-8
D: NA
J: TRBJ1-1
CDR3: CASSLGGGYTEAFF
DNA: TGTGCCAGCAGCCTCGGCGGGGGGTACACTGAAGCTTTCTTT

size: once
V: TRBV19
D: TRBD1
J: TRBJ2-5
CDR3: CASSIEGQGETQYF
DNA: TGTGCCAGTAGTATAGAGGGACAGGGAGAGACCCAGTACTTC

size: once
V: TRBV15
D: NA
J: TRBJ1-4
CDR3: CATSRDLEEKLFF
DNA: TGTGCCACCAGCAGAGATCTGGAGGAAAAACTGTTTTTT

size: NA
V: TRBV10-1
D: NA
J: TRBJ1-1
CDR3: CASSDRRAGDTEAFF
DNA: TGCGCCAGCAGTGATCGAAGGGCAGGGGACACTGAAGCTTTCTTT

size: NA
V: TRBV5-4
D: NA
J: TRBJ2-5
CDR3: CASSRPAEQETQYF
DNA: TGTGCCAGCAGCCGACCGGCGGAACAAGAGACCCAGTACTTC

size: NA
V: TRBV28
D: NA
J: TRBJ2-1
CDR3: CASSFTGYIPNEQFF
DNA: TGTGCCAGCAGTTTCACAGGGTATATACCCAATGAGCAGTTCTTC